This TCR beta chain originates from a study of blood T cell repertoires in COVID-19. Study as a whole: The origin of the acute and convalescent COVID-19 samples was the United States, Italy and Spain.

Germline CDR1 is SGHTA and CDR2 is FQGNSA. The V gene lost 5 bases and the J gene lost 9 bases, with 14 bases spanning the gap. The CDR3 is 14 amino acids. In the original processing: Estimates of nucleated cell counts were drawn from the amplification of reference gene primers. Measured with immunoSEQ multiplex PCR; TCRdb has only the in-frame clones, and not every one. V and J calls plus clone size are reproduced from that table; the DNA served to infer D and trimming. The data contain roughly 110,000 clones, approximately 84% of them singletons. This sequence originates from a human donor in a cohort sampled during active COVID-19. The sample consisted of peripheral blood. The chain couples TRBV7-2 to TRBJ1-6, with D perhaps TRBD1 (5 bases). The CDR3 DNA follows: TGTGCCAGCAGCATCCAGGGTAGTGGTTCACCCCTCCACTTT. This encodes CASSIQGSGSPLHF.